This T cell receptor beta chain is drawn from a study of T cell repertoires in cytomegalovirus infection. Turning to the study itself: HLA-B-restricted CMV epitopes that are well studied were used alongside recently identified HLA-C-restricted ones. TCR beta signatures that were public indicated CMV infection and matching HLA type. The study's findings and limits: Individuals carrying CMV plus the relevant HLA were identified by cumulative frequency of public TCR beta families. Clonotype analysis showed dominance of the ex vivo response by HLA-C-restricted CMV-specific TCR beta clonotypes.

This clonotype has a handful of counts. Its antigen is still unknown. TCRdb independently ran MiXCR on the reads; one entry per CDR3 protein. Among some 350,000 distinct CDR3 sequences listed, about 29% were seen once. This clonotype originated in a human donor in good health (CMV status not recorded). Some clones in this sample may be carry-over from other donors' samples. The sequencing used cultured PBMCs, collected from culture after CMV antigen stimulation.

CDR3 nucleotides: TGTGCCAGCAGCTCCAACCAGGGGACCTACAATGAGCAGTTCTTC. This gives the protein CASSSNQGTYNEQFF. V and J are TRBV11-2 and TRBJ2-1; D possibly corresponds to TRBD1 (6 bases). There are 15 residues in the CDR3. The germline V gene encodes CDR1 SGHAT and CDR2 FQNNGV. V was clipped by 4 bases and J by 2 bases, with 12 bases between them.